This TCR beta chain was identified during a study of CD8+ T cells in alopecia areata. CDR3 length: 17 amino acids. Per germline, CDR1 SGHAT and CDR2 FQNNGV. J lost 6 bases, V lost 4 bases, and 10 bases had no gene match. Isolated RNA was reverse transcribed into cDNA used as the sequencing template. Clones were read by immunoSEQ multiplex PCR, and TCRdb kept only the in-frame ones, dropping some. The profile covers approximately 180,000 clones, with roughly 53% appearing a single time and less than 14% taken by the ten largest. Treatment: oral pan-JAK inhibitor, 5-10 mg twice daily. The TCR originated in a human donor with alopecia areata. V gene TRBV11-2 combines with J gene TRBJ2-1; TRBD2 matches at 12 bases. The specimen comprised CD8+ T cells sorted from blood, sampled at week 24, from a patient treated with tofacitinib. DNA of the CDR3: TGTGCCAGCAGCTCCCGGACTAGCGGGGACCTCTCCAATGAGCAGTTCTTC. This gives the protein CASSSRTSGDLSNEQFF. The entire variable domain, with the rest obtained from reference TRBV11-2 and TRBJ2-1, is as follows: EAGVAQSPRYKIIEKRQSVAFWCNPISGHATLYWYQQILGQGPKLLIQFQNNGVVDDSQLPKDRFSAERLKGVDSTLKIQPAKLEDSAVYLCASSSRTSGDLSNEQFFGPGTRLTVL.